This T cell receptor (beta chain) stems from a study of control samples from healthy donors and cancer patients. Produced via immunoSEQ multiplex PCR; TCRdb's table is partial and in-frame only. This sample carries some 150,000 clones, roughly 95% of them seen once, and the ten largest clones take about 0.94%. Trimming cost V 1 base and J 0 bases, with 21 bases left between them. This CDR3 is 19 amino acids long. Germline V gives CDR1 SGHRS, CDR2 YFSETQ. The receptor was derived from a woman between 25 and 40 years old in good health. The chain couples TRBV5-1 to TRBJ2-3; D unclear. The sequencing sample was made of blood. The CDR3 DNA is TGCGCCAGCAGCTTGATTGTTTCGCTTCGGGCAGCTAGCACAGATACGCAGTATTTT. It specifies CASSLIVSLRAASTDTQYF.